These 30 T cell receptor beta chains were all obtained from the same sample, sequenced in a study of blood T cell repertoires in COVID-19. Sequencing was performed with immunoSEQ multiplex PCR; in TCRdb, only in-frame clones are kept and a portion is missing. The sample has 200,000 to 250,000 clones; roughly 84% are singletons. The sample consisted of peripheral blood. These receptors were obtained from a woman aged 80 or over with acute or convalescent COVID-19.

The table lists this clone with a few counts. The chain recombines TRBV21-1 with TRBJ1-2; the table calls TRBD1, which could not be checked here. TRBV21-1 is annotated as a pseudogene. The CDR3 has 15 amino acids. The CDR3 reads CASSTRQGFNYGYTF. The CDR3 DNA is TGTGCCAGCAGCACCCGACAGGGATTTAACTATGGCTACACCTTC.

V and J are TRBV4-1 and TRBJ1-4, with 8 positions matching TRBD1. Trimming took 1 base from V and 6 from J; bases not matched to a gene: 10. This CDR3 contains 17 residues. Per the germline V gene, CDR1 is MGHRA and CDR2 is YSYEKL. Written as DNA, the CDR3 is TGCGCCAGCAGCCAAGTGACCGGGACAGGAGCCTATGAAAAACTGTTTTTT. Its protein is CASSQVTGTGAYEKLFF.

The CDR3 DNA reads as TGTGCCATCAGACAGGGCCAAGAGACCCAGTACTTC. Its translation: CAIRQGQETQYF. The V gene is TRBV10-3, the J gene TRBJ2-5; D perhaps matches TRBD1 (6 bases). Trimming took 6 bases from V and 1 from J, leaving 6 bases between them. The CDR3 is 12 amino acids. CDR1 and CDR2 (germline): ENHRY, SYGVKD.

The chain recombines TRBV3-1 (or the pseudogene TRBV3-2) with TRBJ1-2, with D perhaps TRBD1 (5 bases). CDR1 is LGHDT, CDR2 YNNKEL, per germline (reference sequence). Deletions cut 0 bases from V and 2 bases from J, with 16 bases between. The CDR3 loop spans 17 amino acids. CDR3 protein: CASSQDLTGRPNYGYTF. The CDR3 DNA reads TGTGCCAGCAGCCAAGATCTTACAGGCAGGCCAAACTATGGCTACACCTTC.

The chain is built from TRBV27 and TRBJ1-1; 9 bases agree with TRBD1. With 3 bases clipped from V and 7 bases from J, the junction kept 9 bases outside the gene matches. This CDR3 is 15 amino acids long. The germline gives CDR1 MNHEY, CDR2 SMNVEV (reference sequence). CDR3: CASSFRTGGGSEAFF. CDR3 coding DNA: TGTGCCAGCAGTTTCCGAACAGGGGGCGGTAGTGAAGCTTTCTTT.

This rearrangement joins TRBV6-1 to TRBJ2-3, with TRBD2 as a possible D gene (7 bases). This CDR3 region has 18 residues. V lost 3 bases, J lost 1 base, and 20 bases lay in between. Per the germline V gene, CDR1 is MNHNS and CDR2 is SASEGT. CDR3 nucleotides: TGTGCCAGCAGTGACCGGGGAAGCCTAGGGGGGGGCACAGATACGCAGTATTTT. Protein sequence: CASSDRGSLGGGTDTQYF.

The chain joins TRBV6-1 to TRBJ1-4; TRBD1 matches 7 bases. CDR1 MNHNS and CDR2 SASEGT come from the germline V gene. The CDR3 runs to 15 residues. V was clipped by 1 base and J by 7 bases; unmatched bases: 6. The CDR3 nucleotides are TGTGCCAGCAGTGAAGACGACAGGGTGTCTGAAAAACTGTTTTTT. It is translated as CASSEDDRVSEKLFF.

The chain uses TRBV18 and TRBJ1-1; 8 bases map to TRBD1. Germline CDR1 reads KGHSH; CDR2 reads LQKENI. The CDR3 runs to 15 residues. V was clipped by 3 bases and J by 1 base; unmatched bases: 4. CDR3 residues: CASSPQGATNTEAFF. Here the CDR3 DNA reads TGTGCCAGCTCACCGCAGGGGGCGACGAACACTGAAGCTTTCTTT.

The genes are TRBV10-3 and TRBJ1-1; 12 bases fit TRBD1. From germline, CDR1 is ENHRY and CDR2 SYGVKD. The CDR3 runs 18 residues. J lost 2 bases, V lost 4 bases, and 11 bases had no gene match. The CDR3 DNA reads as TGTGCCATCAGTGCCCTCCGGGGACAGGGGGCGGCAAACACTGAAGCTTTCTTT. Protein product: CAISALRGQGAANTEAFF.

This clone was observed once. This chain links TRBV7-2 with TRBJ2-1; D is possibly TRBD2 (6 bases). This CDR3 has 14 residues. Germline V gene data show CDR1 as SGHTA and CDR2 as FQGNSA. V was trimmed by 1 base and J by 5 bases, leaving 9 bases between them. The CDR3 protein is CASSLGLGDNEQFF. For the CDR3, the DNA is TGTGCCAGCAGCTTAGGACTAGGCGACAATGAGCAGTTCTTC.

CDR3 protein: CASSQELTLTGNTIYF. The CDR3 nucleotides read TGTGCCAGCAGCCAAGAACTGACACTTACTGGAAACACCATATATTTT. This chain uses TRBV4-2 with TRBJ1-3, with no clear D. Between the trimmed V and J ends, which lost 0 bases and 2 bases, there was a span of 11 bases. The CDR3 loop spans 16 amino acids. Germline-derived CDR1 and CDR2 are LGHNA and YNFKEQ.

V and J are TRBV19 and TRBJ1-2; D is undetermined. CDR1 and CDR2 (germline): LNHDA, SQIVND (reference sequence). The CDR3 has 12 amino acids. The V gene lost 5 bases and the J gene lost 3 bases, with 7 bases spanning the gap. The CDR3 region is CASSRGDYGYTF. CDR3 coding DNA: TGTGCCAGTAGTCGGGGAGACTATGGCTACACCTTC.

V usage is TRBV11-3 and J usage is TRBJ1-1, with D tentatively TRBD1 (5 bases). The CDR3 extends over 15 amino acids. Germline V CDR1 and CDR2: SGHNT, YENEEA. Trimming left V 0 bases short and J 1 base short, with 9 bases between. The chain's CDR3 is CASSLEGHSNTEAFF. The CDR3 DNA reads TGTGCCAGCAGCTTAGAAGGACACTCGAACACTGAAGCTTTCTTT.

This clone was seen once. This chain connects TRBV6-4 to TRBJ2-7; D is possibly TRBD1 (6 bases). CDR3 length: 14 residues. V was cut by 2 bases and J by 0 bases, with 8 bases left in between. The germline gives CDR1 MRHNA, CDR2 SNTAGT. The CDR3 is CASSDPGHSYEQYF. In nucleotides, the CDR3 is TGTGCCAGCAGTGACCCGGGACACTCCTACGAGCAGTACTTC.

As to this clone: Other nucleotide sequences from this sample produce the same CDR3. CDR3 region: CASSHTGQYYGYTF. DNA of the CDR3: TGTGCCAGCAGCCATACCGGACAGTACTATGGCTACACCTTC. The rearrangement joins TRBV3-1 (or the pseudogene TRBV3-2) to TRBJ1-2; D may be TRBD1 (6 bases). Germline values: CDR1 LGHDT, CDR2 YNNKEL (reference sequence). The V end was cut by 3 bases, the J end by 3 bases, with 11 bases between. CDR3 length: 14 amino acids.

This chain links TRBV5-1 with TRBJ2-7; 12 bases line up with TRBD1. The CDR3 covers 14 residues. Trimming at V came to 4 bases and at J to 4 bases, leaving 3 bases not matched to a gene. Per germline, CDR1 SGHRS and CDR2 YFSETQ. In DNA form, the CDR3 reads TGCGCCAGCAGCGGGACAGGGGGCGTTTACGAGCAGTACTTC. This codes for CASSGTGGVYEQYF. The entire variable domain, with the rest obtained from reference TRBV5-1 and TRBJ2-7, is as follows: KAGVTQTPRYLIKTRGQQVTLSCSPISGHRSVSWYQQTPGQGLQFLFEYFSETQRNKGNFPGRFSGRQFSNSRSEMNVSTLELGDSALYLCASSGTGGVYEQYFGPGTRLTVT.

The V gene is TRBV19, the J gene TRBJ1-5; 9 bases are shared with TRBD1. Per germline, CDR1 LNHDA and CDR2 SQIVND (reference sequence). The CDR3 has 15 residues. The V gene end was trimmed by 6 bases and the J gene end by 6 bases; junction bases not matched to a gene: 9. CDR3 coding DNA: TGTGCCAGTAGATACCGACAGGGGGGAGGTCAGCCCCAGCATTTT. Translated: CASRYRQGGGQPQHF. The full variable domain, in which reference TRBV19 and TRBJ1-5 provide the parts outside the CDR3, is DGGITQSPKYLFRKEGQNVTLSCEQNLNHDAMYWYRQDPGQGLRLIYYSQIVNDFQKGDIAEGYSVSREKKESFPLTVTSAQKNPTAFYLCASRYRQGGGQPQHFGDGTRLSIL.

The chain employs TRBV28 and TRBJ1-6; a possible D gene is TRBD1 (5 bases). Germline lookup yields CDR1 MDHEN and CDR2 SYDVKM. Trimming removed 3 bases at V and 7 bases at J, with 10 bases between. The CDR3 consists of 14 residues. The CDR3 region has the DNA TGTGCCAGCAGTTTGTACAGGTCGAATTCACCCCTCCACTTT. Translating it yields CASSLYRSNSPLHF.

This clone was observed a single time. The rearrangement joins TRBV7-8 to TRBJ1-1; maybe TRBD1 (5 bases). The CDR3 extends over 13 amino acids. V dropped 5 bases and J dropped 4 bases, with 11 bases sitting between them. Germline CDR1 reads SGHVS; CDR2 reads FQNEAQ. CDR3 protein: CASSEGEFTEAFF. The CDR3 region has the DNA TGTGCCAGCAGCGAAGGGGAATTCACTGAAGCTTTCTTT.

V gene TRBV4-3 combines with J gene TRBJ2-1; no clear D gene. The V end lost 4 bases, the J end lost 8 bases, and 6 bases lay between the germline ends. There are 11 residues in the CDR3. Per the germline V gene, CDR1 is LGHNA and CDR2 is YSLEER. CDR3 in amino acids: CASSPYYEQFF. Here the CDR3 DNA reads TGCGCCAGCAGCCCTTATTATGAGCAGTTCTTC.

The V call is TRBV20-1, the J call TRBJ2-1, with D possibly being TRBD1 (7 bases). The CDR3 contains 14 residues. V shed 3 bases and J shed 8 bases, with 17 bases lying between them. CDR1 is DFQATT, CDR2 SNEGSKA, per germline (reference sequence). CDR3 in DNA: TGCAGTGCTAGTGAAGCCAGGGGGGACGATGAGCAGTTCTTC. This encodes CSASEARGDDEQFF.

The rearrangement joins TRBV7-3 to TRBJ2-2; TRBD2 matches at 11 bases. CDR1 is SGHTA, CDR2 FQGTGA, per germline. The CDR3 consists of 16 residues. With V trimmed by 5 bases and J by 5 bases, 7 bases remained unmatched. The CDR3 reads CASSMLAGGVTGELFF. CDR3 in DNA: TGTGCCAGCAGCATGCTAGCGGGGGGTGTTACCGGGGAGCTGTTTTTT.

This chain joins TRBV9 and TRBJ1-6; unclear D gene. Germline V CDR1 and CDR2: SGDLS, YYNGEE. V dropped 4 bases and J dropped 8 bases, with 16 bases sitting between them. This CDR3 is 15 amino acids long. CDR3 in amino acids: CASSPRGSEHSPLHF. The DNA for the CDR3 is TGTGCCAGCAGCCCGAGAGGGTCGGAGCATTCACCCCTCCACTTT.

V usage is TRBV18 and J usage is TRBJ2-2; TRBD2 is a possible D gene (6 bases). The CDR3 totals 14 residues. V lost 5 bases, J lost 6 bases, and 13 bases lay in between. The V gene's germline CDR1 is KGHSH and CDR2 LQKENI. CDR3: CASSRDSKAGELFF. CDR3 bases: TGTGCCAGCTCAAGGGACTCCAAGGCCGGGGAGCTGTTTTTT.

This rearrangement joins TRBV11-1 to TRBJ2-1; 7 bases align to TRBD2. V was clipped by 1 base and J by 9 bases; unmatched bases: 9. The germline V gene encodes CDR1 SGHAT and CDR2 FQDESV (reference sequence). This CDR3 spans 15 amino acids. The CDR3 region has the DNA TGTGCCAGCAGCTTAGTTCGAGGGGAGGGAGGTGAGCAGTTCTTC. It is translated as CASSLVRGEGGEQFF. Combining the CDR3 with reference TRBV11-1 and TRBJ2-1 gives the whole variable domain EAEVAQSPRYKITEKSQAVAFWCDPISGHATLYWYRQILGQGPELLVQFQDESVVDDSQLPKDRFSAERLKGVDSTLKIQPAELGDSAMYLCASSLVRGEGGEQFFGPGTRLTVL.

The chain combines TRBV4-1 with TRBJ1-2; 7 nucleotides align to TRBD1. Germline V lookup: CDR1 MGHRA, CDR2 YSYEKL. J was trimmed by 2 bases and V by 6 bases; bases with no gene match: 3. CDR3 length: 13 amino acids. CDR3 loop: CASSPGGNYGYTF. The DNA of the CDR3 is TGCGCCAGCAGTCCAGGGGGAAACTATGGCTACACCTTC.

The V and J genes are TRBV7-2 and TRBJ1-2, with 7 positions matching TRBD1. CDR3 length equals 15 residues. After removal of 3 bases from V and 0 bases from J, the junction contained 4 bases not matched to a gene. Looked up from germline, CDR1 is SGHTA and CDR2 is FQGNSA. CDR3 DNA: TGTGCCAGCAGCTTTGACAGGGCCGCTAACTATGGCTACACCTTC. It specifies CASSFDRAANYGYTF.

V gene TRBV6-2 or TRBV6-3 combines with J gene TRBJ2-5, with 10 nucleotides matching TRBD2. J lost 0 bases, V lost 0 bases, and 1 base had no gene match. This CDR3 region has 16 residues. Germline V gives CDR1 MNHEY, CDR2 SVGEGT. The CDR3 DNA follows: TGTGCCAGCAGTTACTCGACTAGCGGGTACCAAGAGACCCAGTACTTC. This gives the protein CASSYSTSGYQETQYF.

The chain recombines TRBV27 with TRBJ1-1, with TRBD1 matching over 8 bases. Germline CDR1 is MNHEY and CDR2 is SMNVEV (reference sequence). V was pared by 6 bases and J by 0 bases, with 6 bases of the junction left unmatched. The CDR3 covers 15 residues. This CDR3 is CASRTGAVMNTEAFF. The CDR3 DNA reads TGTGCCAGCAGGACAGGGGCAGTAATGAACACTGAAGCTTTCTTT.

Here the CDR3 reads CASSLPRGGYTF. CDR3 coding DNA: TGTGCCAGCAGTTTACCCAGGGGTGGCTACACCTTC. This chain links TRBV12-3 or TRBV12-4 with TRBJ1-2; perhaps TRBD1 as D (6 bases). The CDR3 runs to 12 residues. Trimming stripped 2 bases from V and 7 bases from J, with 8 bases between.